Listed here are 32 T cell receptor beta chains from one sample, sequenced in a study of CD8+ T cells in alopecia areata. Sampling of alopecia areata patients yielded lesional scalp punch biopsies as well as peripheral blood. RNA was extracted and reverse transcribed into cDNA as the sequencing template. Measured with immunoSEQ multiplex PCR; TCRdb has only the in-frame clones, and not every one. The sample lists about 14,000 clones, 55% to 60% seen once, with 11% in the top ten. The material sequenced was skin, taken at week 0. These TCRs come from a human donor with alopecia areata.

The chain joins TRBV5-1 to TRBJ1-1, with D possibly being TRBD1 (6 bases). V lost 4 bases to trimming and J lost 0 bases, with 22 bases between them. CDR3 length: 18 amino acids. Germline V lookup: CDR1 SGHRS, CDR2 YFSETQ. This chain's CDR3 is CASSPRTDFSSMNTEAFF. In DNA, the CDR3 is TGCGCCAGCAGCCCTCGGACAGACTTCAGCTCCATGAACACTGAAGCTTTCTTT.

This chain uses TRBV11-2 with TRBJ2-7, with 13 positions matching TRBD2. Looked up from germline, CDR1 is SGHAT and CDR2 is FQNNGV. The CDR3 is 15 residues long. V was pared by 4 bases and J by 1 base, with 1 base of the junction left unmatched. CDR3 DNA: TGTGCCAGCAGCTGGACTAGCGGGGGTTCCTACGAGCAGTACTTC. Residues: CASSWTSGGSYEQYF. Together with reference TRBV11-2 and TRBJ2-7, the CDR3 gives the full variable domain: EAGVAQSPRYKIIEKRQSVAFWCNPISGHATLYWYQQILGQGPKLLIQFQNNGVVDDSQLPKDRFSAERLKGVDSTLKIQPAKLEDSAVYLCASSWTSGGSYEQYFGPGTRLTVT.

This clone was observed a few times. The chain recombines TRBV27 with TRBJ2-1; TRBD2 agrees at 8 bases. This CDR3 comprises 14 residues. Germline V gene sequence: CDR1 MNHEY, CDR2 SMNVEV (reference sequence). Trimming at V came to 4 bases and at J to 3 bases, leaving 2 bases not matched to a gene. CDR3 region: CASSYSGDYNEQFF. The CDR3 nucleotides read TGTGCCAGCAGTTATAGCGGGGACTACAATGAGCAGTTCTTC.

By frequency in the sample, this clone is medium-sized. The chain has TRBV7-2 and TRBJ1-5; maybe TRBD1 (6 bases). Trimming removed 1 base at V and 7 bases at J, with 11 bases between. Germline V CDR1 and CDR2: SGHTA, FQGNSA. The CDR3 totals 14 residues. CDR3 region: CASSLVQGSQPQHF. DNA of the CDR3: TGTGCCAGCAGCTTAGTTCAGGGGAGCCAGCCCCAGCATTTT.

DNA for the CDR3: TGTGCCAGCAGCGATGGACACCGCACTGAAGCTTTCTTT. The encoded protein is CASSDGHRTEAFF. The chain carries TRBV28 and TRBJ1-1; D possibly corresponds to TRBD1 (5 bases). Between the trimmed V and J ends, which lost 6 bases and 4 bases, there was a span of 12 bases. There are 13 residues in the CDR3. Germline V gene sequence: CDR1 MDHEN, CDR2 SYDVKM.

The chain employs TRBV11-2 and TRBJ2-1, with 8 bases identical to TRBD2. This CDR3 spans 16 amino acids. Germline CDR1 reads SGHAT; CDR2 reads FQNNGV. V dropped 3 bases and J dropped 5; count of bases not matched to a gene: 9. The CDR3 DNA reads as TGTGCCAGCAGCTTGCACGGGGGGGCTGTCAACAATGAGCAGTTCTTC. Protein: CASSLHGGAVNNEQFF.

The CDR3 sequence: CASSSPGGHGSYTF. The CDR3 DNA sequence: TGTGCCAGCAGCTCCCCAGGCGGCCATGGTAGCTACACCTTC. The V and J genes are TRBV5-5 and TRBJ1-2; D unresolved. The CDR3 consists of 14 residues. Trimming took off 3 bases at V and 9 bases at J, with 18 bases between the two ends. CDR1 is SGHKS, CDR2 YYEKEE, per germline (reference sequence).

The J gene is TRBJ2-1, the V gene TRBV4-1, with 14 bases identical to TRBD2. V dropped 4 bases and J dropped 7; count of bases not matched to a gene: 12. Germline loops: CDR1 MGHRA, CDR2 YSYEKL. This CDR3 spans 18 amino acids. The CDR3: CASSRVDLGLAGANEQFF. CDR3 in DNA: TGCGCCAGCAGCCGAGTCGATCTGGGACTAGCGGGGGCGAATGAGCAGTTCTTC.

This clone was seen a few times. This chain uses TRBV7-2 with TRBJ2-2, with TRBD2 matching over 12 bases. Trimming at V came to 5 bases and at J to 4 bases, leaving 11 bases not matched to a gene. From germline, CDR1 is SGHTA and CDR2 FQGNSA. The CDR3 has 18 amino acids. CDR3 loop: CASSPLPLAGGSTGELFF. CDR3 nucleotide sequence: TGTGCCAGCAGCCCCCTGCCTCTAGCGGGGGGGTCCACCGGGGAGCTGTTTTTT.

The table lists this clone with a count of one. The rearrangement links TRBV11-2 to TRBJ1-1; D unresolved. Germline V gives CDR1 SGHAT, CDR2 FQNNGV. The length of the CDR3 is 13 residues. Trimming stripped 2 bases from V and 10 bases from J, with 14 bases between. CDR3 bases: TGTGCCAGCAGCTTAATCCTGAGGGCGGCAGCTTTCTTT. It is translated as CASSLILRAAAFF.

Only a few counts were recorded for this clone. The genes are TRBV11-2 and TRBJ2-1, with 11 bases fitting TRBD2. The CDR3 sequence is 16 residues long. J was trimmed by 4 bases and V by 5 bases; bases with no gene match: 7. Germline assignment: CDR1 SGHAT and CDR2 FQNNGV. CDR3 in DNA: TGTGCCAGCAGCCCTCGACTAGCGGGGTTATACAATGAGCAGTTCTTC. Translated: CASSPRLAGLYNEQFF. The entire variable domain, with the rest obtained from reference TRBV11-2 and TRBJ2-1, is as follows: EAGVAQSPRYKIIEKRQSVAFWCNPISGHATLYWYQQILGQGPKLLIQFQNNGVVDDSQLPKDRFSAERLKGVDSTLKIQPAKLEDSAVYLCASSPRLAGLYNEQFFGPGTRLTVL.

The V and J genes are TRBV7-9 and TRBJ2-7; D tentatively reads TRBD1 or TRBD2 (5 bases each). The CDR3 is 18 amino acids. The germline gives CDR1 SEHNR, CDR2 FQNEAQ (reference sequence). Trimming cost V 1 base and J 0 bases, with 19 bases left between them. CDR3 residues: CASSLVAFWDGSSYEQYF. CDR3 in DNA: TGTGCCAGCAGCTTAGTGGCTTTTTGGGACGGAAGCTCCTACGAGCAGTACTTC.

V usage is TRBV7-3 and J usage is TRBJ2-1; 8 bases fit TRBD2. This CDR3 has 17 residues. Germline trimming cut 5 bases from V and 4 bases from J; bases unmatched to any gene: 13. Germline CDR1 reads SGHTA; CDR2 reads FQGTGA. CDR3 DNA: TGTGCCAGCAGCCCGGGAGGAGCGGGGGTATGGTACAATGAGCAGTTCTTC. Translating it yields CASSPGGAGVWYNEQFF.

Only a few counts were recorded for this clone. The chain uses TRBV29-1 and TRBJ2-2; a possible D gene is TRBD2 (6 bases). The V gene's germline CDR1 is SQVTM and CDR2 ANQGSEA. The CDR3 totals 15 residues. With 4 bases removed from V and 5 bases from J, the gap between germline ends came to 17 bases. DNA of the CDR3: TGCAGCGTTGTCGGTGTGGGGGGTTTAACCGGGGAGCTGTTTTTT. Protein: CSVVGVGGLTGELFF.

Here the CDR3 reads CASSPWSAGLKNIQYF. CDR3 nucleotide sequence: TGTGCCAGCTCACCCTGGTCGGCAGGGCTCAAAAACATTCAGTACTTC. The V gene is TRBV18, the J gene TRBJ2-4; tentatively, D is TRBD1 (5 bases). Germline CDR1 reads KGHSH; CDR2 reads LQKENI. V was cut by 3 bases and J by 3 bases, with 15 bases left in between. There are 16 residues in the CDR3.

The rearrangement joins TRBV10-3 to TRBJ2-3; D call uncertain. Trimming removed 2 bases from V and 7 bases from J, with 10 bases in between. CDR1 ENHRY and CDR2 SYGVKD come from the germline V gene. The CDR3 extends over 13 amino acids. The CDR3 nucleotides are TGTGCCATCAGTGAGAATATCCGAAATACGCAGTATTTT. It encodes CAISENIRNTQYF.

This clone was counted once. CDR3 in DNA: TGTGCCAGTAGTATGGGGACAGGGAGATTATTCTACGAGCAGTACTTC. The encoded protein is CASSMGTGRLFYEQYF. The V and J genes are TRBV19 and TRBJ2-5; 9 bases agree with TRBD1. The J call may be in error: the DNA end matches TRBJ2-7 better. Per germline, CDR1 LNHDA and CDR2 SQIVND (reference sequence). This CDR3 comprises 16 residues.

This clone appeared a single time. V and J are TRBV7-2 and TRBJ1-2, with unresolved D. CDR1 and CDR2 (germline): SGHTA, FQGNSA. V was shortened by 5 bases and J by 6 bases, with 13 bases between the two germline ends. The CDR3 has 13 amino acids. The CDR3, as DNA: TGTGCCAGCAGCAGTGGGAGGATGGATGGCTACACCTTC. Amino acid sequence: CASSSGRMDGYTF.

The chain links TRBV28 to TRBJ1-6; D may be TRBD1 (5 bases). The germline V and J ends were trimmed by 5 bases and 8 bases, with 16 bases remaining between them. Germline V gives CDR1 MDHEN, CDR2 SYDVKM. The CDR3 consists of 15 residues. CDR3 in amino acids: CASSTPGGWDSPLHF. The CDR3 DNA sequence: TGTGCCAGCAGTACCCCCGGGGGATGGGATTCACCCCTCCACTTT.

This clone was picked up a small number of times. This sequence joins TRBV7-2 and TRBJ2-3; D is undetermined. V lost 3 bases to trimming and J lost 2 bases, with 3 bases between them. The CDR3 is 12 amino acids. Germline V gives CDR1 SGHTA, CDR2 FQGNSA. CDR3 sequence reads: CASSLDTDTQYF. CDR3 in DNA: TGTGCCAGCAGCTTGGACACAGATACGCAGTATTTT.

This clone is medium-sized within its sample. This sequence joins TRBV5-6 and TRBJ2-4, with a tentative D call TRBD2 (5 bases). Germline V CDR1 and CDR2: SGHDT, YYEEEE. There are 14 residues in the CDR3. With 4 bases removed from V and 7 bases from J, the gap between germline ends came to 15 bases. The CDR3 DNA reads TGTGCCAGCAGCCCCCGGACTGGCAGGAACATTCAGTACTTC. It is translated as CASSPRTGRNIQYF.

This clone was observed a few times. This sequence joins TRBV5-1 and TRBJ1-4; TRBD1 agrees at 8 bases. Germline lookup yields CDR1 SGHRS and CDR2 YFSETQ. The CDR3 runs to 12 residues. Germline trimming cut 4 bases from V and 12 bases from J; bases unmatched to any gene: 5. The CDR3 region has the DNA TGCGCCAGCAGCATACAGGGGGTCCAACTGTTTTTT. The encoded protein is CASSIQGVQLFF. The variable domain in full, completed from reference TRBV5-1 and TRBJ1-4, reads KAGVTQTPRYLIKTRGQQVTLSCSPISGHRSVSWYQQTPGQGLQFLFEYFSETQRNKGNFPGRFSGRQFSNSRSEMNVSTLELGDSALYLCASSIQGVQLFFGSGTQLSVL.

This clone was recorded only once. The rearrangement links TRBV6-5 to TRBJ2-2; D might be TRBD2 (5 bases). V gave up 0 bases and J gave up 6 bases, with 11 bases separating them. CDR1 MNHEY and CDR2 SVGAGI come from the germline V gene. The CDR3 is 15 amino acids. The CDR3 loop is CASSYSTGVAGELFF. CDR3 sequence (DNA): TGTGCCAGCAGTTACTCGACCGGGGTTGCCGGGGAGCTGTTTTTT.

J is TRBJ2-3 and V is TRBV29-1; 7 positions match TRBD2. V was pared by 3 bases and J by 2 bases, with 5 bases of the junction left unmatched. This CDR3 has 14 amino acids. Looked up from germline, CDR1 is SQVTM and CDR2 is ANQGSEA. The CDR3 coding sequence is TGCAGCGTTGATGGCGGGGGAAACACAGATACGCAGTATTTT. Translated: CSVDGGGNTDTQYF.

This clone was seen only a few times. CDR3: CASSPRDRSNYGYTF. The CDR3, as DNA: TGCGCCAGCAGCCCCAGGGACAGAAGCAACTATGGCTACACCTTC. This chain connects TRBV4-3 to TRBJ1-2, with 7 bases that match TRBD1. CDR3 length: 15 amino acids. The trim removed 4 bases at V and 2 bases at J, leaving 7 bases unmatched. Germline loops: CDR1 LGHNA, CDR2 YSLEER.

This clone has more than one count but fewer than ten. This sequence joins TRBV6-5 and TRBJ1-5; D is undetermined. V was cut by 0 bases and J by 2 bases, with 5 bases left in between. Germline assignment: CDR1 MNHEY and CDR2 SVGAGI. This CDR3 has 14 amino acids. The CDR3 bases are TGTGCCAGCAGTTACTCGGCGGGCAATCAGCCCCAGCATTTT. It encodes CASSYSAGNQPQHF.

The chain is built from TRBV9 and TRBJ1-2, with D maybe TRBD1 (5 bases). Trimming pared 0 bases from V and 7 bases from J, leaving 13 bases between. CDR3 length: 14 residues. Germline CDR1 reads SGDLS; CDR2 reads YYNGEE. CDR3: CASSVAGQGGGYTF. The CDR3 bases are TGTGCCAGCAGCGTAGCTGGGCAGGGTGGTGGCTACACCTTC.

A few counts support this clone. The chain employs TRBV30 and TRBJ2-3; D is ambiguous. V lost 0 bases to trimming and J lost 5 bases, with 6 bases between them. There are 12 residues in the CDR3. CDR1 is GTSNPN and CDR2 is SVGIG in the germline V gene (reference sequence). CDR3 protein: CAWSVGEDTQYF. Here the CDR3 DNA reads TGTGCCTGGAGTGTAGGCGAAGATACGCAGTATTTT.

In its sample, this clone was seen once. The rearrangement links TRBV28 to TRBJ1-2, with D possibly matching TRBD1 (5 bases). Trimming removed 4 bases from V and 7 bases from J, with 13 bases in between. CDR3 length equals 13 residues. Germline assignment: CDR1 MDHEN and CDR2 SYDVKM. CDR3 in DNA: TGTGCCAGCAGTTACTCGGTCGGGGGTGGCTACACCTTC. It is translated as CASSYSVGGGYTF.

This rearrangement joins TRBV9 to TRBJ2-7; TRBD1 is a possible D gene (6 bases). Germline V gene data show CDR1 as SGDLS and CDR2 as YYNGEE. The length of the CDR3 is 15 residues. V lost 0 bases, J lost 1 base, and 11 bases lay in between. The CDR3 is CASSVGDTSSYEQYF. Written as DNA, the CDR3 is TGTGCCAGCAGCGTAGGGGACACAAGTTCCTACGAGCAGTACTTC. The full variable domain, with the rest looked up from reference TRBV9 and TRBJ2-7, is DSGVTQTPKHLITATGQRVTLRCSPRSGDLSVYWYQQSLDQGLQFLIQYYNGEERAKGNILERFSAQQFPDLHSELNLSSLELGDSALYFCASSVGDTSSYEQYFGPGTRLTVT.

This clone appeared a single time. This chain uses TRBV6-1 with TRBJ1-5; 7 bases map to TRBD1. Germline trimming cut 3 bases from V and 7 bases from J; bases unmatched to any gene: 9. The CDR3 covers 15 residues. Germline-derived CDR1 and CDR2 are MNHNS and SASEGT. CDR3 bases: TGTGCCAGCAGTGAGATAGGGGGCCGGGAACAGCCCCAGCATTTT. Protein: CASSEIGGREQPQHF.

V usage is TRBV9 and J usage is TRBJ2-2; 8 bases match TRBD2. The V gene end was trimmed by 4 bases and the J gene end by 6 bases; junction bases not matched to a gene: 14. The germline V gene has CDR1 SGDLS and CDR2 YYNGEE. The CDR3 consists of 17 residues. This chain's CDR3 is CASSQTPGLGLSGELFF. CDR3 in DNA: TGTGCCAGCAGCCAGACGCCGGGACTAGGACTATCCGGGGAGCTGTTTTTT.